These T cell receptor beta chains were read from a single sample in a study of T-cell reconstitution after alpha-beta-depleted transplantation in children. MiXCR was run by TCRdb on the PCR reads, yielding one entry per CDR3 protein. Among roughly 150,000 distinct CDR3 sequences listed, roughly 11% were seen once. Source: PBMCs, taken before TCRalphabeta/CD19-depleted stem cell transplant. The source is a boy younger than 10 with acute myeloid leukemia, due to receive a stem cell transplant. Both conserved end residues are trimmed from each CDR3. A D gene is named only where the DNA matches it firmly. The listing skips clone size in some rows; elsewhere it reads once, few, many or a size class.

>TRBV5-1|TRBD1|many
ASTRGWTGDNEQF
>TRBV20-1|TRBD2|many
SARGGTSGGKKQF
>TRBV18|TRBD2|many
ASSPPGGDEQF
>TRBV28|.|many
ASSPFGAVSNQPQH
>TRBV11-2|TRBD2|few
ASRRLAGALSNEQF
>TRBV12-3/TRBV12-4|.|many
ASTKQLNTEAF
>TRBV27|TRBD2|many
ASSPLAGVGDTQY
>TRBV3-1|.|many
ASSRPGGLDGYT
>TRBV7-3|.|few
ASSLYGSPEGEQF
>TRBV12-3/TRBV12-4|.|many
ASSLGSHQETQY
>TRBV5-1|.|many
ASSLEYLGQALPLH
>TRBV10-3|.|many
AISEGGKETQY
>TRBV3-1|.|many
ASSQEQRETQY
>TRBV6-1|.|many
ASSEPPLVAVSGELF
>TRBV28|TRBD2|many
ASSFILGRDTLYEQY
>TRBV4-1|TRBD2|many
ASSFKKGLAGTETQY
>TRBV4-1|.|many
ASSHQPGLAETQY
>TRBV5-5|.|many
ASSALGGSTEAF
>TRBV19|.|many
ASSTVRRELF
>TRBV20-1|.|many
SARDIQGPADTQY
>TRBV4-1|.|many
ASSQGPTTYNEQF
>TRBV29-1|.|many
SVRKASGELF
>TRBV7-9|.|few
ASSLLGGESQY
>TRBV2|.|.
ASSESGEDGYT
>TRBV4-1|.|many
ASSQVGSGQPQH
>TRBV15|TRBD1|.
ATSRDRGQGGTGELF
>TRBV20-1|TRBD2|few
SAPERLAGFTDTQY
>TRBV11-2|TRBD2|many
ASSIGTSGRSNEQF
>TRBV28|.|many
ASSFGVIGTEAF
>TRBV11-2|TRBD2|many
ASSLLNSGAFQETQY
>TRBV3-1|TRBD1|many
ASSQGLQGANNQPQH
>TRBV6-2/TRBV6-3|.|many
ASSYSSYEQY
>TRBV6-6|TRBD1|many
ASSLTGPSEAF